Below, one T cell receptor (beta chain) is given with its context. The sample is drawn from a study of T cells after somatic rescue of genetic block. The table came from immunoSEQ multiplex PCR; TCRdb's copy has only in-frame clones and leaves some out. The sample has about 67,000 clones, approximately 90% seen once. Trimming pared 4 bases from V and 5 bases from J, leaving 14 bases between. The length of the CDR3 is 14 residues. CDR1 and CDR2 from the germline V gene are MNHEY and SVGAGI. The chain uses TRBV6-5 and TRBJ2-5; the D gene is possibly TRBD1 (6 bases). The sample consisted of peripheral blood mononuclear cells (PBMCs). The TCR was taken from a man aged 40-49 years. The CDR3 region has the DNA TGTGCCAGCAGTTCCGGGACATTGGGGGAGACCCAGTACTTC. The encoded protein is CASSSGTLGETQYF.